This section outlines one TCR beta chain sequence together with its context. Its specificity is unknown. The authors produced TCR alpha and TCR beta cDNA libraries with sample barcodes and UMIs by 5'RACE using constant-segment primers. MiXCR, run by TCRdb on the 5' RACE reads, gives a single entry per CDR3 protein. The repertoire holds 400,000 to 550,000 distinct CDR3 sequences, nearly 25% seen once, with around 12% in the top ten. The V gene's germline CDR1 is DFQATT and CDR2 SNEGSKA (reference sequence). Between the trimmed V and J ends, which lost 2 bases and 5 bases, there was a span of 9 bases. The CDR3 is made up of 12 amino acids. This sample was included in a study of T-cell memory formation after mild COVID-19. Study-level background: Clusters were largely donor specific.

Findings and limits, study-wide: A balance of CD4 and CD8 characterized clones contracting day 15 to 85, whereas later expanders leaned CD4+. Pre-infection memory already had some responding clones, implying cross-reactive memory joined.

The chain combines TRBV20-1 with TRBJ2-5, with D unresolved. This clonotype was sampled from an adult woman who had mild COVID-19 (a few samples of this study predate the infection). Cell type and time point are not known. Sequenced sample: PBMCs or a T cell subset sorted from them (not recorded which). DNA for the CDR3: TGCAGTGCTAGATCTCAGCTGGAGACCCAGTACTTC. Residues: CSARSQLETQYF.